A selection of T cell receptor beta chains follows, all from one sample in a study of T cells after yellow fever vaccination. In TCRdb, the 5' RACE reads were re-called with MiXCR into one record per CDR3 protein. The sample shows a few hundred thousand distinct CDR3 sequences, roughly 8.6% of them seen only once. Here the sequenced sample was PBMCs, taken more than 40 days after the first yellow fever vaccination. These TCRs come from a man between 18 and 35 years old who received the YFV17D yellow fever vaccine. CDR3s include the opening cysteine and the closing phenylalanine or tryptophan. D genes are given only for firm matches. Clone size is given for some rows only: seen once, a few or many times, or a class if the clone is expanded.

d_gene,v_gene,abundance,j_gene,CDR3aa,CDR3nt
TRBD2,TRBV6-4,many,TRBJ2-3,CASSERAGGPTDTQYF,TGTGCCAGCAGTGAAAGAGCGGGGGGCCCCACAGATACGCAGTATTTT
.,TRBV3-1,few,TRBJ1-2,CASSTHGGYGYTF,TGTGCCAGCAGCACTCACGGGGGTTATGGCTACACCTTC
.,TRBV5-1,few,TRBJ1-2,CASSPRGVSDGYTF,TGCGCCAGCAGCCCGAGGGGGGTTTCCGATGGCTACACCTTC
.,TRBV20-1,many,TRBJ2-1,CSARDGYNEQFF,TGCAGTGCTAGAGACGGCTACAATGAGCAGTTCTTC
.,TRBV7-9,.,TRBJ1-1,CASSFFPPRNTEAFF,TGTGCCAGCAGCTTTTTCCCGCCACGGAACACTGAAGCTTTCTTT
.,TRBV18,.,TRBJ2-7,CASSPGWEQYF,TGTGCCAGCTCACCAGGGTGGGAGCAGTACTTC
.,TRBV5-4,few,TRBJ2-2,CASRTRGSGELFF,TGTGCCAGCAGGACGCGGGGTTCCGGGGAGCTGTTTTTT
.,TRBV4-3,few,TRBJ1-2,CASSQDLPGGSRGYTF,TGCGCCAGCAGCCAAGACCTGCCCGGGGGGTCCCGTGGCTACACCTTC
.,TRBV20-1,many,TRBJ1-1,CSAPKPQGNTEAFF,TGCAGTGCCCCAAAACCACAGGGGAACACTGAAGCTTTCTTT
.,TRBV27,.,TRBJ2-7,CASSPGTRGNEQYF,TGTGCCAGCAGTCCCGGGACAAGGGGCAACGAGCAGTACTTC
TRBD2,TRBV2,many,TRBJ2-1,CASSEGRGGYNEQFF,TGTGCCAGCAGTGAAGGGCGGGGGGGTTACAATGAGCAGTTCTTC
.,TRBV20-1,.,TRBJ1-6,CSASRGGLLTNSPLHF,TGCAGTGCCTCAAGGGGGGGCCTACTGACTAATTCACCCCTCCACTTT
.,TRBV7-2,.,TRBJ2-3,CASSPRRADTQYF,TGTGCCAGCAGCCCCCGTCGGGCGGATACGCAGTATTTT
.,TRBV18,few,TRBJ2-3,CASSPYRGATDTQYF,TGTGCCAGCTCTCCATACCGGGGAGCTACAGATACGCAGTATTTT
.,TRBV6-2/TRBV6-3,.,TRBJ1-5,CASGQYSNQPQHF,TGTGCCAGCGGGCAGTATAGCAATCAGCCCCAGCATTTT
.,TRBV9,many,TRBJ2-1,CASSVGGPYNEQFF,TGTGCCAGCAGCGTTGGGGGACCCTACAATGAGCAGTTCTTC
TRBD1,TRBV4-3,few,TRBJ2-5,CASSHRGQGAFSETQYF,TGCGCCAGCAGCCACCGAGGACAGGGGGCGTTTTCAGAGACCCAGTACTTC
TRBD1,TRBV29-1,.,TRBJ1-5,CSATDGQGHQPQHF,TGCAGCGCGACGGACGGACAGGGGCATCAGCCCCAGCATTTT
.,TRBV7-9,few,TRBJ2-5,CASVDVQETQYF,TGTGCCAGCGTGGACGTCCAAGAGACCCAGTACTTC
.,TRBV5-1,many,TRBJ2-1,CASSLAGNEQFF,TGTGCCAGCAGTTTAGCAGGAAATGAGCAGTTCTTC
TRBD1,TRBV7-9,many,TRBJ1-1,CASSLTGQGTEAFF,TGTGCCAGCAGCTTGACAGGGCAGGGCACTGAAGCTTTCTTT
.,TRBV11-2,few,TRBJ2-7,CASSLAPAFYEQYF,TGTGCCAGCAGCTTAGCTCCGGCGTTCTACGAGCAGTACTTC
.,TRBV19,.,TRBJ2-5,CASSSSTGGTQYF,TGTGCCAGTAGTTCCTCGACCGGAGGGACCCAGTACTTC
TRBD2,TRBV5-6,few,TRBJ2-1,CASSLVYSGGANEQFF,TGTGCCAGCAGCTTGGTCTACAGCGGGGGGGCAAATGAGCAGTTCTTC
TRBD2,TRBV15,many,TRBJ2-2,CATSSLGTSGGKNTGELFF,TGTGCCACCAGCTCCCTGGGGACTAGCGGGGGGAAGAACACCGGGGAGCTGTTTTTT
.,TRBV18,.,TRBJ2-7,CASSRGSGEQYF,TGTGCCAGCTCCCGGGGGAGTGGTGAGCAGTACTTC
.,TRBV6-5,.,TRBJ1-2,CASSYNPKAGYTF,TGTGCCAGCAGTTACAATCCCAAAGCGGGCTACACCTTC
.,TRBV4-1,few,TRBJ2-1,CASSQRGTYNEQFF,TGCGCCAGCAGCCAACGAGGGACCTACAATGAGCAGTTCTTC
.,TRBV20-1,.,TRBJ2-3,CSARGDDHSPDTQYF,TGCAGTGCTAGAGGGGATGACCATTCCCCAGATACGCAGTATTTT
.,TRBV6-5,.,TRBJ1-4,CASSLSGVWNEKLFF,TGTGCCAGCAGTTTATCAGGGGTTTGGAATGAAAAACTGTTTTTT
.,TRBV29-1,few,TRBJ1-2,CSGKLMVGDGYTF,TGCAGCGGAAAATTAATGGTTGGGGATGGCTACACCTTC
.,TRBV6-2/TRBV6-3,few,TRBJ1-6,CASSRAGDSPLHF,TGTGCCAGCAGCAGAGCTGGGGATTCACCCCTCCACTTT
.,TRBV10-3,few,TRBJ1-1,CAISVVNTEAFF,TGTGCCATCAGTGTGGTGAACACTGAAGCTTTCTTT
.,TRBV29-1,few,TRBJ1-2,CSAPTGGNYGYTF,TGCAGCGCCCCGACGGGGGGTAACTATGGCTACACCTTC
.,TRBV18,few,TRBJ2-5,CASSPTHGPGSQETQYF,TGTGCCAGCTCACCAACTCACGGCCCCGGGTCCCAAGAGACCCAGTACTTC
.,TRBV25-1,few,TRBJ2-3,CASSDAGRGHTDTQYF,TGTGCCAGCAGTGACGCCGGCCGCGGCCACACAGATACGCAGTATTTT
.,TRBV7-3,.,TRBJ2-3,CASSLSGLGGTDTQYF,TGTGCCAGCAGCTTAAGCGGGTTAGGTGGCACAGATACGCAGTATTTT
.,TRBV5-1,once,TRBJ1-2,CASSLVSDSYGYTF,TGCGCCAGCAGCTTGGTTTCCGACAGCTATGGCTACACCTTC
TRBD1,TRBV12-5,.,TRBJ2-7,CASGLAQGTGYSYEQYF,TGTGCTAGTGGTTTGGCCCAAGGGACAGGTTACTCCTACGAGCAGTACTTC
TRBD1,TRBV2,.,TRBJ2-3,CASSEAGQQSDTQYF,TGTGCCAGCAGTGAAGCGGGACAGCAGTCAGATACGCAGTATTTT
TRBD1,TRBV19,.,TRBJ2-3,CASRHQGATDTQYF,TGTGCCAGTAGGCACCAGGGGGCCACAGATACGCAGTATTTT
.,TRBV25-1,few,TRBJ1-2,CASRAAAGDGDRGYTF,TGTGCCAGCAGAGCCGCGGCGGGGGATGGGGACCGTGGCTACACCTTC
TRBD1,TRBV4-1,.,TRBJ1-4,CASSQAGQGRSLNEKLFF,TGCGCCAGCAGCCAAGCAGGACAGGGTAGATCCTTAAATGAAAAACTGTTTTTT
.,TRBV12-3/TRBV12-4,few,TRBJ2-7,CASSYRDEQYF,TGTGCCAGCAGTTACAGGGACGAGCAGTACTTC
TRBD2,TRBV5-1,few,TRBJ2-3,CASSSTRLADTDTQYF,TGCGCCAGCAGCTCGACAAGACTAGCCGACACAGATACGCAGTATTTT
.,TRBV25-1,few,TRBJ1-1,CASSGQSTEAFF,TGTGCCAGCAGTGGCCAGAGCACTGAAGCTTTCTTT
.,TRBV4-3,.,TRBJ1-6,CASSSAENLYNSPLHF,TGCGCCAGCAGCTCTGCGGAAAATTTATATAATTCACCCCTCCACTTT
.,TRBV5-4,.,TRBJ2-3,CASGLRDPTDTQYF,TGTGCCAGCGGACTCCGGGACCCCACAGATACGCAGTATTTT
.,TRBV20-1,many,TRBJ1-6,CSARVPSGAQRSPLHF,TGCAGTGCTAGAGTCCCATCAGGGGCGCAAAGGTCACCCCTCCACTTT
.,TRBV5-1,few,TRBJ1-5,CASSLDGRVAGSNQPQHF,TGCGCCAGCAGCTTGGATGGCAGGGTTGCGGGGAGCAATCAGCCCCAGCATTTT
.,TRBV7-2,.,TRBJ2-1,CASSLQAGVGNEQFF,TGTGCCAGCAGCTTACAGGCCGGGGTTGGGAATGAGCAGTTCTTC
.,TRBV5-1,.,TRBJ2-2,CASSLGVRPGNTGELFF,TGCGCCAGCAGCTTGGGGGTGCGGCCAGGGAACACCGGGGAGCTGTTTTTT
.,TRBV27,.,TRBJ2-7,CASSFDQSGYEQYF,TGTGCCAGCAGTTTCGATCAATCCGGTTACGAGCAGTACTTC
TRBD1,TRBV20-1,.,TRBJ1-1,CSAPPGQGIDTEDFF,TGCAGTGCTCCCCCGGGACAGGGAATAGACACTGAAGATTTCTTT
.,TRBV10-3,few,TRBJ2-7,CAISESRPTSGGYEQYF,TGTGCCATCAGTGAGTCGAGACCGACCAGTGGAGGCTACGAGCAGTACTTC
TRBD1,TRBV27,.,TRBJ2-1,CASSKGARSYNEQFF,TGTGCCAGCAGTAAGGGGGCTCGGTCCTACAATGAGCAGTTCTTC
TRBD1,TRBV25-1,.,TRBJ2-2,CASSDRGQGNTGELFF,TGTGCCAGCAGTGACCGGGGACAGGGGAACACCGGGGAGCTGTTTTTT
.,TRBV6-1,.,TRBJ1-5,CASIGVLKDQPQHF,TGTGCCAGCATCGGGGTCCTTAAAGATCAGCCCCAGCATTTT